This T cell receptor beta chain was found in a study of blood T cell repertoires in COVID-19. Study-level information: Researchers got acute and convalescent COVID-19 samples from the United States, Italy and Spain.

This clone was counted only a few times. Trimming shortened V by 4 bases and J by 2 bases, and 4 bases separated the two germline ends. Germline V gives CDR1 KGHDR, CDR2 SFDVKD. The CDR3 runs to 12 residues. The protocol was immunoSEQ multiplex PCR, while the TCRdb copy is restricted to in-frame clones and leaves out a portion. Here the sample spans 130,000 to 150,000 clones, roughly 90% being singletons. Source material: peripheral blood. This TCR was recovered from a woman aged 45-60 years with acute or convalescent COVID-19. The chain couples TRBV24-1 to TRBJ1-2; D gene uncertain. The CDR3 loop reads CATSESNYGYTF. The CDR3, as DNA: TGTGCCACCAGTGAATCAAACTATGGCTACACCTTC.